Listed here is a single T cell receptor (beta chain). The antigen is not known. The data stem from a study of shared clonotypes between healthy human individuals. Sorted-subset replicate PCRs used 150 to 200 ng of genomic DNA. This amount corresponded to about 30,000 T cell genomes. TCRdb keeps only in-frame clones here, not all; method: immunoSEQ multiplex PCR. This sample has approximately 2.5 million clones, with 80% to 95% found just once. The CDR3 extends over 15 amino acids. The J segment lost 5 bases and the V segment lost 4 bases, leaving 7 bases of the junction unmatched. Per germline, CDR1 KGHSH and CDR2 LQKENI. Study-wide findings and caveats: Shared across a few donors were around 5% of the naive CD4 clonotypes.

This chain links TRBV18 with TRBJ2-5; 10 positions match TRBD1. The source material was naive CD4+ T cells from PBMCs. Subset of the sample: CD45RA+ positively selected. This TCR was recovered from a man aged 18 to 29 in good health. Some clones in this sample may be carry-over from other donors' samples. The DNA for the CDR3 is TGTGCCAGCTCACTACAGACAGGGGGCATCGAGACCCAGTACTTC. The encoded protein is CASSLQTGGIETQYF. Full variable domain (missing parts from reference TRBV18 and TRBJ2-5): NAGVMQNPRHLVRRRGQEARLRCSPMKGHSHVYWYRQLPEEGLKFMVYLQKENIIDESGMPKERFSAEFPKEGPSILRIQQVVRGDSAAYFCASSLQTGGIETQYFGPGTRLLVL.